The table lists the clone carrying this T cell receptor beta chain with a few counts. Its target is not known. The CDR3 contains 12 residues. The trim removed 4 bases at V and 5 bases at J, leaving 3 bases unmatched. The germline gives CDR1 SGHNT, CDR2 YYREEE (reference sequence). These data originate in a study of blood T cells in healthy people across ages. Primers used in a second PCR of about 7 to 12 cycles were a sample-barcoded 5' primer and a J-beta primer mix. The template-switch adaptor was a 5' adaptor with 12 random nucleotides. It tagged each cDNA molecule. The yield of each sample was at least 2.5 million CDR3-containing paired-end reads. Each CDR3 protein is one row after TCRdb ran MiXCR on the 5' RACE reads. The table shows more than 650,000 distinct CDR3 sequences, with approximately 21% occurring only once. General study results and limits: TCR beta diversity correlated strongly with naive T cell percentage.

Material: blood. The J gene is TRBJ2-7, the V gene TRBV5-4, with TRBD2 identical over 7 bases. The source of this sequence is a man in his sixties or seventies in good health. The CDR3 sequence: CASSPRGDEQYF. CDR3 sequence (DNA): TGTGCCAGCAGCCCACGGGGGGACGAGCAGTACTTC.